The 9 T cell receptor beta chains presented below share a single source sample, sequenced in a study of T-cell reconstitution after alpha-beta-depleted transplantation in children. Preparation of the TCRbeta library involved a method that used unique molecular identifiers. TCRdb itself ran the PCR reads through MiXCR, one entry per CDR3 protein. The repertoire holds some 200,000 distinct CDR3 sequences, roughly 8.1% seen once, with less than 40% in the top ten. The sequenced sample was PBMCs, mostly from graft donor cells, obtained 360 days after TCRalphabeta/CD19-depleted stem cell transplant. The receptors here all came from a male patient between 2 and 10 years old who had a stem cell transplant for acute myeloid leukemia, so the T cells may come from the graft donor.

In this sample, this clonotype turned up many times. The J gene is TRBJ2-1, the V gene TRBV20-1; D is unresolved. V shed 7 bases and J shed 2 bases, with 12 bases lying between them. The CDR3 runs 13 residues. Germline CDR1 is DFQATT and CDR2 is SNEGSKA (reference sequence). The CDR3 spells CSGESPPYNEQFF. The CDR3 DNA reads TGCAGTGGAGAATCTCCCCCCTACAATGAGCAGTTCTTC.

This clonotype was observed many times. The V and J genes are TRBV29-1 and TRBJ2-5, with D hard to call. Germline lookup yields CDR1 SQVTM and CDR2 ANQGSEA. The V end was cut by 4 bases, the J end by 4 bases, with 10 bases between. The CDR3 loop spans 12 amino acids. DNA of the CDR3: TGCAGCGTTGTTTACAGAGGAGAGACCCAGTACTTC. Translating it yields CSVVYRGETQYF.

Ten or more counts support this clonotype. The genes are TRBV9 and TRBJ2-7; D possibly matches TRBD1 or TRBD2 (5 bases each). The CDR3 is 14 residues long. V lost 3 bases and J lost 7, with 17 bases in between. Germline CDR1 reads SGDLS; CDR2 reads YYNGEE. The CDR3 DNA follows: TGTGCCAGCAGCGCCGAAGGGACCCAGGGAGAGCAGTACTTC. This translates into CASSAEGTQGEQYF.

The table lists this clonotype with many counts. The chain combines TRBV29-1 with TRBJ2-5; no reliable D call. V lost 2 bases and J lost 2, with 12 bases in between. CDR1 is SQVTM, CDR2 ANQGSEA, per germline. This CDR3 comprises 14 residues. In DNA form, the CDR3 reads TGCAGCGTTGAACGGCCGGGCTCACAAGAGACCCAGTACTTC. The encoded protein is CSVERPGSQETQYF.

In this sample, this clonotype turned up a few times. The rearrangement joins TRBV4-1 to TRBJ1-1; possible D gene TRBD1, 6 bases. Germline V gene lookup returns CDR1 MGHRA and CDR2 YSYEKL. Trimming left V 2 bases short and J 0 bases short, with 22 bases between. The CDR3 has 19 amino acids. The CDR3 reads CASSQPSGATQDMNTEAFF. The CDR3 nucleotides are TGCGCCAGCAGCCAACCGTCGGGGGCGACGCAAGATATGAACACTGAAGCTTTCTTT.

Regarding this clonotype: A read error is possible here, since a much larger clone lies one base away. This sequence joins TRBV6-6 and TRBJ2-4; maybe TRBD2 (5 bases). The V gene lost 10 bases and the J gene lost 9 bases, with 19 bases spanning the gap. The germline V gene encodes CDR1 MNHNY and CDR2 SVGAGI (reference sequence). The length of the CDR3 is 13 residues. The CDR3 protein is CATTLLIGGIQYF. The CDR3 DNA reads as TGTGCCACCACCCTATTGATAGGAGGCATTCAGTACTTC.

This clonotype has a count of ten or more. V gene TRBV11-1 combines with J gene TRBJ2-1; possibly TRBD1 or TRBD2 for D (5 bases each). The CDR3 is 11 residues long. The ends were cut back, 1 base at V and 16 bases at J, with 11 bases in the middle. Germline CDR1 is SGHAT and CDR2 is FQDESV (reference sequence). DNA of the CDR3: TGTGCCAGCAGCTTAGGAGGGACGCCCTTCTTC. Encoded protein: CASSLGGTPFF.

The chain carries TRBV15 and TRBJ2-1; the match to TRBD1 covers 7 bases. Germline CDR1 LNHNV, CDR2 YYDKDF (reference sequence). With 5 bases clipped from V and 0 bases from J, the junction kept 4 bases outside the gene matches. The CDR3 sequence is 15 residues long. The CDR3 region is CATSDRDSSYNEQFF. The CDR3 nucleotides are TGTGCCACCAGCGACAGGGACAGCTCCTACAATGAGCAGTTCTTC.

The chain links TRBV3-1 to TRBJ1-1; no firm D call. Trimming removed 4 bases from V and 7 bases from J, with 13 bases in between. This CDR3 region has 13 residues. From germline, CDR1 is LGHDT and CDR2 YNNKEL (reference sequence). The CDR3 protein is CASSPQNRVEAFF. CDR3 bases: TGTGCCAGCAGCCCTCAAAACCGGGTTGAAGCTTTCTTT.